The 13 T cell receptor beta chains given below trace back to one sample, sequenced in a study of cytomegalovirus exposure and HLA in healthy donors. Both 60 Vbeta primers and 13 Jbeta primers went into the PCR. Sequencing used immunoSEQ multiplex PCR; TCRdb keeps in-frame clones, though not all of them. The sample contains about 150,000 clones, about 71% of which appear only once. The sample consisted of PBMCs. These receptors all stem from a woman in her fifties or sixties in good health and CMV-seropositive.

This chain uses TRBV28 with TRBJ2-6, with 7 bases lining up with TRBD1. This CDR3 is 15 amino acids long. CDR1 is MDHEN, CDR2 SYDVKM, per germline. The ends lost 7 bases at V and 4 bases at J; junction bases unmatched: 7. The CDR3 reads CASTEGAVGANVLTF. CDR3 nucleotides: TGTGCCAGCACCGAGGGGGCTGTGGGGGCCAACGTCCTGACTTTC.

J is TRBJ2-7 and V is TRBV6-5; 7 nucleotides agree with TRBD2. J was trimmed by 0 bases and V by 3 bases; bases with no gene match: 2. The CDR3 is 14 residues long. Germline V gene sequence: CDR1 MNHEY, CDR2 SVGAGI. DNA for the CDR3: TGTGCCAGCAGTTATGGGGGGGACTCCTACGAGCAGTACTTC. This gives the protein CASSYGGDSYEQYF.

The rearrangement links TRBV7-9 to TRBJ1-1, with 7 bases matching TRBD1. V lost 5 bases and J lost 0; bases outside the gene matches: 6. The CDR3 runs to 15 residues. The V gene's germline CDR1 is SEHNR and CDR2 FQNEAQ (reference sequence). The CDR3 coding sequence is TGTGCCAGCAGCCCAGGGGGGCAGATGAACACTGAAGCTTTCTTT. It encodes CASSPGGQMNTEAFF.

The chain has TRBV5-1 and TRBJ2-1, with TRBD2 as a possible D gene (6 bases). CDR1 and CDR2 (germline): SGHRS, YFSETQ. V gave up 4 bases and J gave up 6 bases, with 17 bases separating them. This CDR3 is built from 15 residues. Here the CDR3 reads CASSVMSGTPNEQFF. In DNA form, the CDR3 reads TGCGCCAGCAGCGTGATGTCCGGGACTCCCAATGAGCAGTTCTTC.

The chain couples TRBV12-5 to TRBJ1-2, with D possibly matching TRBD1 (5 bases). The length of the CDR3 is 13 residues. Trimming took off 3 bases at V and 2 bases at J, with 7 bases between the two ends. The V gene's germline CDR1 is LGHNT and CDR2 FRNRAP. The CDR3 nucleotides read TGTGCTAGTGGTTTTTCAGGGAACTATGGCTACACCTTC. This gives the protein CASGFSGNYGYTF.

This rearrangement joins TRBV7-6 to TRBJ2-2; the D gene is possibly TRBD1 (5 bases). The germline gives CDR1 SGHVS, CDR2 FNYEAQ. V was pared by 5 bases and J by 3 bases, with 10 bases between. The CDR3 runs 14 residues. CDR3 nucleotide sequence: TGTGCCAGCAGCAGTCGACAGTACACCGGGGAGCTGTTTTTT. Translation: CASSSRQYTGELFF.

This clone appeared once. This rearrangement joins TRBV2 to TRBJ2-5; the D gene is possibly TRBD2 (6 bases). Germline CDR1 reads SNHLY; CDR2 reads FYNNEI. Trimming left V 1 base short and J 3 bases short, with 6 bases between. The CDR3 is made up of 13 amino acids. CDR3 in amino acids: CASSEGGKETQYF. The DNA for the CDR3 is TGTGCCAGCAGTGAAGGCGGGAAAGAGACCCAGTACTTC.

CDR3 coding DNA: TGTGCCATCAGGGGTGGACTACCCCAAGAGACCCAGTACTTC. It is translated as CAIRGGLPQETQYF. J is TRBJ2-5 and V is TRBV10-3, with a possible D match to TRBD2 (6 bases). The CDR3 runs 14 residues. V gave up 6 bases and J gave up 1 base, with 12 bases separating them. CDR1 ENHRY and CDR2 SYGVKD come from the germline V gene.

J is TRBJ2-1 and V is TRBV19; 12 bases are shared with TRBD2. The CDR3 runs to 15 residues. V lost 4 bases and J lost 8; bases outside the gene matches: 6. Looked up from germline, CDR1 is LNHDA and CDR2 is SQIVND (reference sequence). CDR3 loop: CASSNRLAGVDEQFF. The DNA of the CDR3 is TGTGCCAGTAGTAACCGACTAGCGGGAGTTGATGAGCAGTTCTTC.

The chain uses TRBV28 and TRBJ2-1, with 9 positions matching TRBD1. CDR3 length: 15 residues. CDR1 and CDR2 from the germline V gene are MDHEN and SYDVKM. V trimming: 7 bases; J trimming: 6 bases; junction bases outside the gene matches: 10. The CDR3 sequence is CASTGTRDRVNEQFF. In DNA form, the CDR3 reads TGTGCCAGCACAGGGACCCGGGACAGGGTCAATGAGCAGTTCTTC. Drawing the rest from reference TRBV28 and TRBJ2-1, the complete variable domain is DVKVTQSSRYLVKRTGEKVFLECVQDMDHENMFWYRQDPGLGLRLIYFSYDVKMKEKGDIPEGYSVSREKKERFSLILESASTNQTSMYLCASTGTRDRVNEQFFGPGTRLTVL.

The gene calls are TRBV7-2 and TRBJ2-1, with D possibly TRBD2 on 6 matching bases. The CDR3 extends over 15 amino acids. CDR1 is SGHTA and CDR2 is FQGNSA in the germline V gene. Trimming cost V 2 bases and J 9 bases, with 17 bases left between them. The CDR3 loop reads CASSLRSGDFSEQFF. The CDR3, as DNA: TGTGCCAGCAGCTTACGCTCGGGGGATTTCAGTGAGCAGTTCTTC.

CDR3 bases: TGTGCCACCGGACAGGGCTTCCTCTACGAGCAGTACTTC. The encoded protein is CATGQGFLYEQYF. The chain joins TRBV27 to TRBJ2-7; TRBD1 aligns across 8 bases. Per the germline V gene, CDR1 is MNHEY and CDR2 is SMNVEV (reference sequence). Trimming cost V 10 bases and J 3 bases; bases outside gene matches: 8. CDR3 length: 13 residues.

The V gene is TRBV7-2, the J gene TRBJ2-5, with 10 bases fitting TRBD2. V shed 3 bases and J 5 bases; nucleotides not matched to a gene: 6. The CDR3 extends over 15 amino acids. Germline V gene sequence: CDR1 SGHTA, CDR2 FQGNSA. In DNA, the CDR3 is TGTGCCAGCAGCTTTAGCGGGGGGAACTTTGAGACCCAGTACTTC. Translation: CASSFSGGNFETQYF.